The next 25 T cell receptor beta chains were all read from a single sample in a study of beta chain features in type 1 diabetes (dated by TCRdb to between 2018 and 2020). Beyond this particular receptor, the publication reports: A moderate but significant shortening of TCRB CDR3 length was observed in type 1 diabetes patients in all four CD4+ subsets.

These receptors lack a known antigen. Preparation of the library involved the immunoSEQ multiplex PCR assay. The entire amount of isolated RNA was reverse transcribed using the High Capacity cDNA Reverse Transcription Kit, so the sequenced TCRB transcripts were expressed ones. As stored in TCRdb, this immuneACCESS dataset retains in-frame rearrangements with V and J assigned. A fraction of the clones does not appear; measured against another copy, unresolved V genes explain less than half of the discrepancy, and the remainder lacks a known reason. The sample yields 160,000 or so clones; roughly 60% were counted once. The ten largest make up 0.08% to 0.095% of the sample. The sample taken for sequencing was naive CD4+ T cells from blood. The cell subset or site label, read with the paper, signifies: true naive CD4+ T cells. The receptors derive from a man younger than 40 with type 1 diabetes.

Notes on this clone: Distinct nucleotide sequences in the sample also encode this CDR3. The chain uses TRBV30 and TRBJ1-1; D unresolved. V lost 3 bases, J lost 1 base, and 3 bases lay in between. The CDR3 has 11 amino acids. Germline V lookup: CDR1 GTSNPN, CDR2 SVGIG (reference sequence). The CDR3 nucleotides are TGTGCCTGGAGCACGAACACTGAAGCTTTCTTT. This sequence encodes CAWSTNTEAFF.

This clone is a singleton in its sample. V and J are TRBV27 and TRBJ2-1; 8 bases line up with TRBD1. The V segment lost 6 bases and the J segment 9 bases; nucleotides outside the gene matches: 16. The V gene's germline CDR1 is MNHEY and CDR2 SMNVEV (reference sequence). The CDR3 length is 16 residues. The CDR3 nucleotides read TGTGCCAGCAGCCTTCTTGTTGGGACAGGAGTCGGTGAGCAGTTCTTC. This encodes CASSLLVGTGVGEQFF.

CDR3 nucleotides: TGCGCCAGCAGCCAAGAGTTGGGGGCGAACTATGGCTACACCTTC. It is translated as CASSQELGANYGYTF. This chain links TRBV4-3 with TRBJ1-2; D is perhaps TRBD1 (6 bases). Germline CDR1 reads LGHNA; CDR2 reads YSLEER. This CDR3 comprises 15 residues. The V gene lost 0 bases and the J gene lost 2 bases, with 10 bases spanning the gap.

The chain is built from TRBV5-1 and TRBJ2-3, with D unclear. V lost 4 bases to trimming and J lost 1 base, with 19 bases between them. Germline loops: CDR1 SGHRS, CDR2 YFSETQ. The CDR3 covers 17 residues. CDR3 residues: CASSLPRDETRTDTQYF. CDR3 bases: TGCGCCAGCAGCCTACCCAGAGATGAAACGCGCACAGATACGCAGTATTTT.

V gene TRBV7-9 combines with J gene TRBJ2-3, with D possibly being TRBD1 or TRBD2 (6 bases each). Germline CDR1 reads SEHNR; CDR2 reads FQNEAQ (reference sequence). V shed 5 bases and J shed 2 bases, with 26 bases lying between them. The CDR3 extends over 19 amino acids. This CDR3 reads CASSPLEVLRRDTTDTQYF. For the CDR3, the DNA is TGTGCCAGCAGCCCACTAGAGGTCCTTCGGAGGGACACCACAGATACGCAGTATTTT.

As to this clone: Other DNA variants within this sample encode the same CDR3. V usage is TRBV9 and J usage is TRBJ1-1, with 8 bases that match TRBD1. The CDR3 has 14 amino acids. V lost 0 bases and J lost 2; bases outside the gene matches: 0. Germline CDR1 SGDLS, CDR2 YYNGEE. CDR3 in amino acids: CASSVAGGNTEAFF. CDR3 in DNA: TGTGCCAGCAGCGTAGCAGGGGGCAACACTGAAGCTTTCTTT.

The V gene is TRBV29-1, the J gene TRBJ2-7, with 7 positions matching TRBD1. Germline V CDR1 and CDR2: SQVTM, ANQGSEA. The V and J ends lost 6 bases and 9 bases, in that order; junction bases with no gene match: 14. The CDR3 runs 13 residues. The chain's CDR3 is CSVGDRDANGQYF. CDR3 DNA sequence: TGCAGCGTCGGAGACAGGGACGCAAACGGGCAGTACTTC.

The chain employs TRBV5-1 and TRBJ2-1; D is ambiguous. There are 16 residues in the CDR3. V lost 1 base and J 6 bases, leaving 17 bases between the germline ends. CDR1 and CDR2 (germline): SGHRS, YFSETQ. The chain's CDR3 is CASSLNQAALGNEQFF. As DNA, the CDR3 is TGCGCCAGCAGCTTGAATCAGGCAGCCCTGGGCAATGAGCAGTTCTTC.

The V and J genes are TRBV5-1 and TRBJ1-1; D not certain. Germline V lookup: CDR1 SGHRS, CDR2 YFSETQ. The CDR3 totals 14 residues. V was trimmed by 7 bases and J by 1 base, leaving 14 bases between them. The CDR3, as DNA: TGCGCCAGCGGTGAAGGGTCGGGGAACACTGAAGCTTTCTTT. Encoded protein: CASGEGSGNTEAFF.

This clone was recorded a few times. The genes are TRBV29-1 and TRBJ1-1; D unclear. Germline V gene data show CDR1 as SQVTM and CDR2 as ANQGSEA. Between the trimmed V and J ends, which lost 7 bases and 4 bases, there was a span of 7 bases. The CDR3 runs 10 residues. The DNA of the CDR3 is TGCAGCGGTTCCCCCACTGAAGCTTTCTTT. Translated: CSGSPTEAFF.

The sample holds a few counts of this clone. The V call is TRBV30, the J call TRBJ2-3; 12 bases map to TRBD2. The CDR3 spans 17 residues. Looked up from germline, CDR1 is GTSNPN and CDR2 is SVGIG (reference sequence). Trimming took 1 base from V and 1 from J; bases not matched to a gene: 6. The CDR3 DNA reads TGTGCCTGGAGTGCCCTTCGGACTAGCGGGGGCACAGATACGCAGTATTTT. Amino acid sequence: CAWSALRTSGGTDTQYF.

CDR3 amino acids: CASSLWGETQYF. The DNA of the CDR3 is TGTGCCAGCAGTTTATGGGGGGAGACCCAGTACTTC. The chain links TRBV28 to TRBJ2-5; D gene unclear. Germline-derived CDR1 and CDR2 are MDHEN and SYDVKM. V lost 0 bases to trimming and J lost 5 bases, with 4 bases between them. The CDR3 is 12 amino acids.

This sequence joins TRBV4-2 and TRBJ2-5, with TRBD2 as a possible D gene (5 bases). V lost 3 bases to trimming and J lost 3 bases, with 14 bases between them. The CDR3 spans 15 residues. In germline, CDR1 is LGHNA, CDR2 YNFKEQ. The CDR3 protein is CASSQSLDYEETQYF. The DNA of the CDR3 is TGTGCCAGCAGCCAGTCGCTAGACTACGAAGAGACCCAGTACTTC.

Only a few counts were recorded for this clone. V gene TRBV28 combines with J gene TRBJ2-7, with 9 bases aligning to TRBD1. This CDR3 has 11 residues. Germline CDR1 is MDHEN and CDR2 is SYDVKM. The ends lost 8 bases at V and 12 bases at J; junction bases unmatched: 8. This chain's CDR3 is CASEDRGNRYF. DNA for the CDR3: TGTGCCAGCGAGGACAGGGGTAATCGGTACTTC.

This clone was detected a few times. This sequence joins TRBV7-9 and TRBJ2-7, with D possibly being TRBD2 (5 bases). V dropped 7 bases and J dropped 5 bases, with 18 bases sitting between them. The CDR3 sequence is 14 residues long. Germline CDR1 SEHNR, CDR2 FQNEAQ (reference sequence). For the CDR3, the DNA is TGTGCCAGCACAATAGGTCTCGGGATCCACGAGCAGTACTTC. Its translation is CASTIGLGIHEQYF.

This clone was picked up one time. The V call is TRBV30, the J call TRBJ1-2; D is undetermined. The V and J ends lost 2 bases and 7 bases respectively, with 17 bases between them. The germline gives CDR1 GTSNPN, CDR2 SVGIG (reference sequence). There are 14 residues in the CDR3. This CDR3 reads CAWSIGERLSGYTF. In nucleotides, the CDR3 is TGTGCCTGGAGTATCGGGGAGCGTCTTAGTGGCTACACCTTC.

The genes are TRBV7-2 and TRBJ2-3; TRBD2 agrees at 14 bases. Germline CDR1 reads SGHTA; CDR2 reads FQGNSA. V trimming: 4 bases; J trimming: 4 bases; junction bases outside the gene matches: 4. CDR3 size: 16 residues. The CDR3 region has the DNA TGTGCCAGCAGCTCAGGACTAGCGGGGGGATCAGATACGCAGTATTTT. This encodes CASSSGLAGGSDTQYF.

V usage is TRBV28 and J usage is TRBJ2-5; TRBD2 matches at 9 bases. V was pared by 1 base and J by 2 bases, with 8 bases of the junction left unmatched. This CDR3 contains 17 residues. Germline assignment: CDR1 MDHEN and CDR2 SYDVKM. Here the CDR3 DNA reads TGTGCCAGCAGTTTATTTCCTAGCGGGGCCATTCAAGAGACCCAGTACTTC. Translating it yields CASSLFPSGAIQETQYF.

The J gene is TRBJ2-5, the V gene TRBV27; tentative D call: TRBD1 (5 bases). V lost 3 bases, J lost 4 bases, and 9 bases lay in between. The CDR3 runs to 13 residues. Looked up from germline, CDR1 is MNHEY and CDR2 is SMNVEV (reference sequence). For the CDR3, the DNA is TGTGCCAGCAGTTTCGGCCAGGGAGAGACCCAGTACTTC. This codes for CASSFGQGETQYF.

The chain combines TRBV25-1 with TRBJ2-1; 12 bases agree with TRBD2. J lost 4 bases, V lost 3 bases, and 4 bases had no gene match. The germline CDR1 and CDR2 sequences are MGHDK and SYGVNS. The CDR3 contains 16 residues. The chain's CDR3 is CASSEPLAGGYNEQFF. The CDR3 DNA reads TGTGCCAGCAGTGAGCCCCTAGCGGGGGGGTACAATGAGCAGTTCTTC.

The chain has TRBV6-5 and TRBJ2-3; unclear D gene. The germline V and J ends were trimmed by 3 bases and 8 bases, with 12 bases remaining between them. The CDR3 spans 13 residues. Germline V gene lookup returns CDR1 MNHEY and CDR2 SVGAGI. The DNA of the CDR3 is TGTGCCAGCAGTTATGCGAGGAGTTCTACGCAGTATTTT. This sequence encodes CASSYARSSTQYF.

The chain employs TRBV9 and TRBJ2-1, with 7 bases aligning to TRBD2. There are 17 residues in the CDR3. From germline, CDR1 is SGDLS and CDR2 YYNGEE. V lost 0 bases, J lost 0 bases, and 6 bases stayed unmatched. The CDR3 nucleotides are TGTGCCAGCAGCGTAGGGAAGCGGGGCCCCTCCTACAATGAGCAGTTCTTC. Translating gives CASSVGKRGPSYNEQFF.

V usage is TRBV29-1 and J usage is TRBJ2-7, with TRBD1 identical over 7 bases. V was clipped by 6 bases and J by 4 bases; unmatched bases: 3. Per germline, CDR1 SQVTM and CDR2 ANQGSEA. This CDR3 has 11 residues. The CDR3 spells CSVGTDYEQYF. CDR3 nucleotide sequence: TGCAGCGTGGGGACAGATTACGAGCAGTACTTC.

The genes are TRBV15 and TRBJ2-6, with D perhaps TRBD2 (6 bases). The V end lost 0 bases, the J end lost 2 bases, and 17 bases lay between the germline ends. This CDR3 is 19 amino acids long. Germline V gives CDR1 LNHNV, CDR2 YYDKDF (reference sequence). CDR3 amino acids: CATSRDAGSARAGANVLTF. As DNA, the CDR3 is TGTGCCACCAGCAGAGATGCGGGATCTGCCCGCGCTGGGGCCAACGTCCTGACTTTC.

The rearrangement uses TRBV9 and TRBJ1-4; D gene uncertain. V lost 0 bases to trimming and J lost 7 bases, with 16 bases between them. From germline, CDR1 is SGDLS and CDR2 YYNGEE. This CDR3 region has 16 residues. CDR3 sequence (DNA): TGTGCCAGCAGCGTAGGCATGCAAAATATGGGTGAAAAACTGTTTTTT. Its protein is CASSVGMQNMGEKLFF.